The next 20 T cell receptor beta chains were all read from a single sample in a study of post-analysis software for immune sequencing data. Sequencing libraries made from TCR beta cDNA carried unique molecular identifiers. Each CDR3 protein gets one entry after TCRdb re-called the PCR reads with MiXCR. The profile covers about 620,000 distinct CDR3 sequences, with about 40% appearing a single time and about 1.8% taken by the ten largest. Overall study results and limits: Five or six TRBV segments, TRBV5-6, TRBV5-1 and TRBV20-1 among them, were found more frequent in patients than controls.

These receptors lack a known antigen. The sequenced material came from blood. All receptors derive from a girl between 10 and 17 years old with multiple sclerosis.

This rearrangement joins TRBV6-2 or TRBV6-3 to TRBJ1-1, with D unclear. V was trimmed by 4 bases and J by 2 bases, leaving 17 bases between them. The CDR3 runs 16 residues. In germline, CDR1 is MNHEY, CDR2 SVGEGT. The CDR3 DNA reads as TGTGCCAGCAGTTCCCTCAGCTCGGCTCACAACACTGAAGCTTTCTTT. Translated: CASSSLSSAHNTEAFF.

This sequence joins TRBV12-3 or TRBV12-4 and TRBJ1-4; D might be TRBD1 (6 bases). The V end was cut by 3 bases, the J end by 10 bases, with 9 bases between. CDR3 length equals 12 residues. The CDR3 DNA sequence: TGTGCCAGCAGTTTGACACAGGGAAAACTGTTTTTT. Amino acid sequence: CASSLTQGKLFF.

The J gene is TRBJ2-3, the V gene TRBV7-2; possibly TRBD1 for D (5 bases). Between the trimmed V and J ends, which lost 5 bases and 0 bases, there was a span of 12 bases. Germline assignment: CDR1 SGHTA and CDR2 FQGNSA. This CDR3 has 15 amino acids. The CDR3 bases are TGTGCCAGCAGCCCCAGACAGTCTAGCACAGATACGCAGTATTTT. The encoded protein is CASSPRQSSTDTQYF.

This clonotype occurred a few times. The chain uses TRBV12-3 or TRBV12-4 and TRBJ1-2; D remains unclear. The CDR3 is 16 amino acids. V lost 2 bases to trimming and J lost 0 bases, with 13 bases between them. The CDR3 DNA reads as TGTGCCAGCAGTTTATCCGGAGGCCGGGCTAACTATGGCTACACCTTC. Translated, it gives CASSLSGGRANYGYTF.

The chain employs TRBV20-1 and TRBJ2-7, with a possible D match to TRBD2 (6 bases). With 0 bases removed from V and 10 bases from J, the gap between germline ends came to 16 bases. The CDR3 has 13 amino acids. CDR1 and CDR2 from the germline V gene are DFQATT and SNEGSKA (reference sequence). This CDR3 is CSARDGVGEAQYF. The CDR3 coding sequence is TGCAGTGCTAGAGATGGGGTGGGGGAGGCCCAGTACTTC.

This chain uses TRBV5-1 with TRBJ2-7, with 10 positions matching TRBD2. The germline gives CDR1 SGHRS, CDR2 YFSETQ. CDR3 length equals 13 residues. V dropped 3 bases and J dropped 9; count of bases not matched to a gene: 6. The CDR3 sequence: CASSSQTSGRQYF. The CDR3, as DNA: TGCGCCAGCAGCTCCCAGACTAGCGGGCGGCAGTACTTC.

The chain has TRBV4-1 and TRBJ1-1, with 7 bases identical to TRBD1. CDR1 and CDR2 (germline): MGHRA, YSYEKL. J lost 5 bases, V lost 4 bases, and 10 bases had no gene match. CDR3 size: 15 residues. CDR3 amino acids: CASSRQGETATEAFF. CDR3 sequence (DNA): TGCGCCAGCAGCCGCCAGGGGGAAACGGCGACTGAAGCTTTCTTT.

This chain links TRBV7-8 with TRBJ2-3, with unresolved D. CDR1 and CDR2 from the germline V gene are SGHVS and FQNEAQ. V was clipped by 5 bases and J by 3 bases, with 12 bases between them. The CDR3 is 14 residues long. The CDR3 reads CASSLSTKTDTQYF. Written as DNA, the CDR3 is TGTGCCAGCAGCCTATCGACCAAAACAGATACGCAGTATTTT.

This clonotype was detected once. In DNA, the CDR3 is TGCAGTACAAGCCGGGACATTCATTCCGCCGGGGAGCTGTTTTTT. Encoded protein: CSTSRDIHSAGELFF. V gene TRBV20-1 combines with J gene TRBJ2-2, with D maybe TRBD1 (6 bases). Trimming removed 8 bases from V and 6 bases from J, with 22 bases in between. This CDR3 is 15 amino acids long. CDR1 and CDR2 (germline): DFQATT, SNEGSKA (reference sequence).

This clonotype was detected many times. This chain uses TRBV29-1 with TRBJ1-2, with D tentatively TRBD1 (6 bases). The CDR3 loop spans 14 amino acids. Trimming removed 6 bases at V and 4 bases at J, with 18 bases between. CDR1 SQVTM and CDR2 ANQGSEA come from the germline V gene. The DNA for the CDR3 is TGCAGCGTCGATTCGGACAGACGGAGCTATGGCTACACCTTC. Translating it yields CSVDSDRRSYGYTF.

As DNA, the CDR3 is TGCAGTGCTAGCGGGGACAGGTTCACAACTAATGAAAAACTGTTTTTT. Amino acid sequence: CSASGDRFTTNEKLFF. The chain links TRBV20-1 to TRBJ1-4; TRBD1 agrees at 8 bases. The CDR3 has 16 residues. Germline V gene data show CDR1 as DFQATT and CDR2 as SNEGSKA (reference sequence). V was pared by 3 bases and J by 0 bases, with 6 bases of the junction left unmatched.

The chain links TRBV5-1 to TRBJ2-5; either TRBD1 or TRBD2 may fit D (5 bases each). The length of the CDR3 is 14 residues. CDR1 is SGHRS, CDR2 YFSETQ, per germline. Trimming took 1 base from V and 4 from J, leaving 11 bases between them. CDR3 residues: CASSLPTGGETQYF. For the CDR3, the DNA is TGCGCCAGCAGCTTGCCCACAGGAGGAGAGACCCAGTACTTC.

CDR3 sequence (DNA): TGTGCCAGCCGGGAGGGAGTGAGCACAGATACGCAGTATTTT. As protein: CASREGVSTDTQYF. V is TRBV12-3 or TRBV12-4 and J is TRBJ2-3, with TRBD2 matching over 8 bases. V shed 8 bases, J shed 0 bases, and the junction held 4 bases outside the gene matches. The length of the CDR3 is 14 residues.

This clonotype was seen only a few times. The genes are TRBV3-1 and TRBJ1-2; maybe TRBD1 (6 bases). The length of the CDR3 is 16 residues. Germline V gene data show CDR1 as LGHDT and CDR2 as YNNKEL (reference sequence). V lost 1 base and J 9 bases, leaving 21 bases between the germline ends. The CDR3 DNA is TGTGCCAGCAGCCAAGCAACTAACTTCAGGGGTGAGAGCTACACCTTC. Translation gives CASSQATNFRGESYTF.

Only one count was recorded for this clonotype. V and J are TRBV5-1 and TRBJ2-7; D gene uncertain. The germline CDR1 and CDR2 sequences are SGHRS and YFSETQ. The CDR3 loop spans 13 amino acids. The germline V and J ends were trimmed by 4 bases and 7 bases, with 15 bases remaining between them. CDR3 coding DNA: TGCGCCAGCAGCCCAGTGGAACAGAGGGAGCAGTACTTC. This gives the protein CASSPVEQREQYF.

The chain has TRBV7-6 and TRBJ2-1, with 10 nucleotides matching TRBD2. Per germline, CDR1 SGHVS and CDR2 FNYEAQ. The CDR3 contains 18 residues. Trimming removed 5 bases from V and 6 bases from J; junction bases left unmatched: 16. Here the CDR3 reads CASSPSQREGRGFNEQFF. The CDR3, as DNA: TGTGCCAGCAGCCCCTCTCAGCGGGAGGGCCGCGGTTTCAATGAGCAGTTCTTC.

The chain is built from TRBV13 and TRBJ2-7; TRBD2 is a possible D gene (7 bases). Trimming left V 5 bases short and J 9 bases short, with 17 bases between. Germline V CDR1 and CDR2: PRHDT, FYEKMQ (reference sequence). The CDR3 is 13 residues long. The CDR3 DNA sequence: TGTGCCAGCAGCCACGGGGGGCTTGTGGGGCAGTACTTC. It is translated as CASSHGGLVGQYF.

V is TRBV29-1 and J is TRBJ2-1; D is perhaps TRBD1 (6 bases). Per germline, CDR1 SQVTM and CDR2 ANQGSEA. The CDR3 contains 14 residues. Trimming removed 7 bases from V and 0 bases from J, with 13 bases in between. CDR3 region: CSALQGTSYNEQFF. CDR3 sequence (DNA): TGCAGCGCTCTACAGGGAACCTCCTACAATGAGCAGTTCTTC.

V usage is TRBV11-3 and J usage is TRBJ2-1; D is unclear. Between the trimmed V and J ends, which lost 4 bases and 5 bases, there was a span of 9 bases. Per the germline V gene, CDR1 is SGHNT and CDR2 is YENEEA. The CDR3 is 13 amino acids. CDR3 nucleotide sequence: TGTGCCAGCAGCTGGGATTGGAACAATGAGCAGTTCTTC. Its translation: CASSWDWNNEQFF.

The J gene is TRBJ1-5, the V gene TRBV6-6, with D unresolved. CDR3 size: 15 residues. Trimming stripped 0 bases from V and 0 bases from J, with 6 bases between. Germline CDR1 reads MNHNY; CDR2 reads SVGAGI (reference sequence). The DNA of the CDR3 is TGTGCCAGCAGTTACTCGGGCAGTAGCAATCAGCCCCAGCATTTT. Protein product: CASSYSGSSNQPQHF.